The next 29 T cell receptor beta chains were all read from a single sample in a study of cytomegalovirus exposure and HLA in healthy donors. Use of 60 Vbeta and 13 Jbeta primers characterized the PCR. The protocol was immunoSEQ multiplex PCR, while the TCRdb copy is restricted to in-frame clones and leaves out a portion. The sample carries approximately 120,000 clones, 75% to 80% recorded once. Sequencing input: PBMCs. These receptors were obtained from a woman aged 40 to 49 in good health and CMV-seropositive.

The chain is built from TRBV7-8 and TRBJ2-3, with 11 positions matching TRBD2. Germline V gene data show CDR1 as SGHVS and CDR2 as FQNEAQ. Unmatched junction bases numbered 3, after V lost 2 bases and J lost 2 bases. CDR3 size: 16 residues. This chain's CDR3 is CASSLLAGGLTDTQYF. In DNA form, the CDR3 reads TGTGCCAGCAGCTTATTAGCGGGGGGGCTCACAGATACGCAGTATTTT.

This clone has just a few counts. The gene calls are TRBV7-2 and TRBJ2-2; D perhaps matches TRBD1 (6 bases). Germline loops: CDR1 SGHTA, CDR2 FQGNSA. The CDR3 has 15 residues. Trimming left V 5 bases short and J 1 base short, with 11 bases between. CDR3 protein: CASSAQGQNTGELFF. The CDR3 nucleotides read TGTGCCAGCAGCGCCCAGGGACAGAACACCGGGGAGCTGTTTTTT.

This chain links TRBV18 with TRBJ2-2; 9 bases line up with TRBD1. CDR3 length: 16 amino acids. Trimming removed 0 bases from V and 2 bases from J; junction bases left unmatched: 1. Germline V gene lookup returns CDR1 KGHSH and CDR2 LQKENI. The CDR3 spells CASSPPTGGNTGELFF. Here the CDR3 DNA reads TGTGCCAGCTCACCACCGACAGGGGGTAACACCGGGGAGCTGTTTTTT.

This clone has only a few counts. This rearrangement joins TRBV5-4 to TRBJ2-7, with D possibly being TRBD2 (5 bases). CDR1 is SGHNT, CDR2 YYREEE, per germline (reference sequence). Trimming removed 4 bases at V and 6 bases at J, with 23 bases between. The CDR3 is made up of 16 amino acids. The CDR3 nucleotides read TGTGCCAGCAGCCCCATCGGGAAGGCTCTTAGCTCCGAGCAGTACTTC. It specifies CASSPIGKALSSEQYF.

The chain employs TRBV6-5 and TRBJ2-5, with D possibly matching TRBD1 (6 bases). Near its end, the DNA agrees better with TRBJ2-7, so the J call may be wrong. CDR3 size: 14 residues. Looked up from germline, CDR1 is MNHEY and CDR2 is SVGAGI. The CDR3, as DNA: TGTGCCAGCAGTCACAGACAGGACTCCTACGAGCAGTACTTC. Encoded protein: CASSHRQDSYEQYF.

V is TRBV30 and J is TRBJ1-1, with D maybe TRBD1 (5 bases). Germline CDR1 GTSNPN, CDR2 SVGIG (reference sequence). V lost 5 bases, J lost 5 bases, and 12 bases lay in between. The CDR3 has 12 residues. The DNA of the CDR3 is TGTGCCTGGGGTAGGGGTAGTACTGAAGCTTTCTTT. It is translated as CAWGRGSTEAFF.

The chain recombines TRBV6-1 with TRBJ2-5; D unclear. Trimming stripped 4 bases from V and 5 bases from J, with 8 bases between. The CDR3 contains 12 residues. In germline, CDR1 is MNHNS, CDR2 SASEGT. The CDR3 region has the DNA TGTGCCAGCAGTGTTAGTGTGGAGACCCAGTACTTC. Its translation is CASSVSVETQYF.

The gene calls are TRBV5-1 and TRBJ1-2, with 10 bases matching TRBD1. V dropped 6 bases and J dropped 8; count of bases not matched to a gene: 22. The CDR3 consists of 18 residues. Per germline, CDR1 SGHRS and CDR2 YFSETQ. CDR3 region: CASNDDSENWDRGYGYTF. As DNA, the CDR3 is TGCGCCAGCAACGATGATAGTGAAAACTGGGACAGGGGATACGGCTACACCTTC.

This clone was recorded only once. The chain couples TRBV10-1 to TRBJ2-2, with TRBD1 matching 10 bases. CDR1 and CDR2 from the germline V gene are WNHNN and SYGVQD (reference sequence). The length of the CDR3 is 15 residues. V gave up 4 bases and J gave up 4 bases; unmatched junction bases: 3. The CDR3 spells CASSAGQGPTGELFF. The DNA for the CDR3 is TGCGCCAGCAGTGCGGGACAGGGGCCCACCGGGGAGCTGTTTTTT.

The chain carries TRBV5-1 and TRBJ1-3; 10 bases line up with TRBD1. The CDR3 spans 15 residues. CDR1 SGHRS and CDR2 YFSETQ come from the germline V gene. J was trimmed by 5 bases and V by 0 bases; bases with no gene match: 2. In DNA, the CDR3 is TGCGCCAGCAGCTTGGCGGGACAGGGGAGAAACACCATATATTTT. It is translated as CASSLAGQGRNTIYF.

V is TRBV2 and J is TRBJ1-2; the match to TRBD1 covers 8 bases. Germline CDR1 SNHLY, CDR2 FYNNEI. The CDR3 has 12 residues. Trimming removed 7 bases from V and 7 bases from J; junction bases left unmatched: 5. CDR3 region: CASMTGEGGYTF. The CDR3, as DNA: TGTGCCAGCATGACAGGGGAGGGTGGCTACACCTTC.

The chain's CDR3 is CASSPRQAHGETQYF. CDR3 coding DNA: TGTGCCAGCTCACCTAGACAGGCCCATGGTGAGACCCAGTACTTC. The chain combines TRBV18 with TRBJ2-5, with a tentative D call TRBD1 (6 bases). Germline V gene sequence: CDR1 KGHSH, CDR2 LQKENI. V shed 3 bases and J shed 5 bases, with 16 bases lying between them. This CDR3 spans 15 amino acids.

The table lists this clone with a count of one. The chain employs TRBV5-1 and TRBJ2-2; possibly TRBD1 for D (5 bases). The CDR3 extends over 15 amino acids. In germline, CDR1 is SGHRS, CDR2 YFSETQ. The germline V and J ends were trimmed by 0 bases and 5 bases, with 11 bases remaining between them. As DNA, the CDR3 is TGCGCCAGCAGCTTGGAGGGGTCGTTAACCGGGGAGCTGTTTTTT. Its protein is CASSLEGSLTGELFF.

The chain has TRBV27 and TRBJ1-1; TRBD1 matches at 9 bases. Germline trimming cut 0 bases from V and 3 bases from J; bases unmatched to any gene: 11. Germline CDR1 and CDR2: MNHEY and SMNVEV (reference sequence). This CDR3 comprises 18 residues. The CDR3 loop is CASSLSRWRGQGYTEAFF. The CDR3 DNA is TGTGCCAGCAGTTTATCGAGGTGGCGGGGACAGGGATACACTGAAGCTTTCTTT.

The gene calls are TRBV19 and TRBJ1-2; 8 bases are shared with TRBD1. CDR1 LNHDA and CDR2 SQIVND come from the germline V gene (reference sequence). J lost 5 bases, V lost 1 base, and 6 bases had no gene match. This CDR3 region has 15 residues. The CDR3 is CASSIATGVEYGYTF. The CDR3 region has the DNA TGTGCCAGTAGTATAGCGACAGGGGTCGAATATGGCTACACCTTC.

The sample holds one count of this clone. The chain joins TRBV2 to TRBJ2-5; 11 bases agree with TRBD1. Germline V gives CDR1 SNHLY, CDR2 FYNNEI. The CDR3 is 15 residues long. Losses at the gene ends were 4 bases for V and 5 bases for J; bases not matched to a gene: 6. Here the CDR3 reads CASSVYGTGGETQYF. For the CDR3, the DNA is TGTGCCAGCAGTGTTTACGGGACAGGGGGTGAGACCCAGTACTTC.

This sequence joins TRBV6-1 and TRBJ1-2; D unclear. Per germline, CDR1 MNHNS and CDR2 SASEGT. This CDR3 contains 14 residues. The ends were cut back, 0 bases at V and 6 bases at J, with 11 bases in the middle. CDR3: CASSEASGSHGYTF. In nucleotides, the CDR3 is TGTGCCAGCAGTGAAGCGTCAGGTTCTCATGGCTACACCTTC.

The gene calls are TRBV9 and TRBJ2-5; D not resolved. CDR3 length: 13 amino acids. CDR1 is SGDLS, CDR2 YYNGEE, per germline. V was clipped by 4 bases and J by 5 bases, with 12 bases between them. The CDR3 DNA is TGTGCCAGCAGCATCTCCGATCGGGAGACCCAGTACTTC. As protein: CASSISDRETQYF.

The chain recombines TRBV10-3 with TRBJ1-5; 9 bases map to TRBD1. The CDR3 runs to 15 residues. Trimming removed 4 bases from V and 6 bases from J; junction bases left unmatched: 7. Germline values: CDR1 ENHRY, CDR2 SYGVKD. The CDR3 here is CAISGTGGAGQPQHF. The CDR3 bases are TGTGCCATCAGTGGCACAGGGGGCGCGGGTCAGCCCCAGCATTTT.

The chain is built from TRBV5-1 and TRBJ1-5, with TRBD1 identical over 7 bases. With V trimmed by 4 bases and J by 3 bases, 4 bases remained unmatched. Germline CDR1 is SGHRS and CDR2 is YFSETQ. The CDR3 is 14 amino acids. Here the CDR3 DNA reads TGCGCCAGCAGCCCTGGGACAGTCAATCAGCCCCAGCATTTT. Amino acid sequence: CASSPGTVNQPQHF.

The rearrangement joins TRBV13 to TRBJ2-7, with 7 bases fitting TRBD1. With V trimmed by 2 bases and J by 4 bases, 5 bases remained unmatched. From germline, CDR1 is PRHDT and CDR2 FYEKMQ (reference sequence). The CDR3 is made up of 14 amino acids. CDR3 loop: CASSLKGQRYEQYF. The CDR3, as DNA: TGTGCCAGCAGCTTAAAGGGACAGAGATACGAGCAGTACTTC.

This clone was observed a few times. The rearrangement links TRBV2 to TRBJ2-5, with D possibly matching TRBD2 (7 bases). The germline V and J ends were trimmed by 5 bases and 5 bases, with 12 bases remaining between them. The CDR3 is 13 amino acids. Germline CDR1 SNHLY, CDR2 FYNNEI. Here the CDR3 reads CASSRGGMETQYF. The CDR3 DNA reads TGTGCCAGCAGTAGGGGGGGCATGGAGACCCAGTACTTC.

A single count supports this clone. The chain combines TRBV7-2 with TRBJ2-3; TRBD2 aligns across 12 bases. V lost 5 bases, J lost 4 bases, and 4 bases stayed unmatched. Germline CDR1 reads SGHTA; CDR2 reads FQGNSA. CDR3 length: 15 amino acids. The CDR3 DNA sequence: TGTGCCAGCAGCCGGACTAGCGGGGTATCAGATACGCAGTATTTT. It is translated as CASSRTSGVSDTQYF.

This clone has just a few counts. CDR3 protein: CASSWGVYNEQFF. Written as DNA, the CDR3 is TGTGCCAGCAGTTGGGGGGTCTACAATGAGCAGTTCTTC. The chain carries TRBV6-5 and TRBJ2-1; D is perhaps TRBD2 (6 bases). The ends were cut back, 4 bases at V and 3 bases at J, with 7 bases in the middle. CDR3 length equals 13 residues. Germline CDR1 is MNHEY and CDR2 is SVGAGI.

The chain recombines TRBV6-1 with TRBJ2-7, with 9 bases lining up with TRBD1. CDR3 length equals 14 residues. Germline lookup yields CDR1 MNHNS and CDR2 SASEGT. The V segment lost 2 bases and the J segment 3 bases; nucleotides outside the gene matches: 2. CDR3 DNA: TGTGCCAGCAGTGAAACAGGGGGCAACTACGAGCAGTACTTC. Translation gives CASSETGGNYEQYF.

This clone was counted a few times. The V and J genes are TRBV29-1 and TRBJ2-1; a weak D match, TRBD2 (7 bases). Trimming shortened V by 4 bases and J by 6 bases, and 16 bases separated the two germline ends. Germline CDR1 SQVTM, CDR2 ANQGSEA. The CDR3 is 14 residues long. The CDR3 nucleotides read TGCAGCGTTGTCATGGGGGGGGCTCCCAATGAGCAGTTCTTC. Its protein is CSVVMGGAPNEQFF.

The chain combines TRBV18 with TRBJ1-5, with 10 bases matching TRBD1. Trimming cost V 4 bases and J 7 bases; bases outside gene matches: 7. The length of the CDR3 is 15 residues. Per the germline V gene, CDR1 is KGHSH and CDR2 is LQKENI. The CDR3 DNA is TGTGCCAGCTCACGGGGGACAGGGGAGGGGCAGCCCCAGCATTTT. Amino acid sequence: CASSRGTGEGQPQHF.

The V gene is TRBV12-2, the J gene TRBJ1-5; the D call in the table, TRBD1, was not verified against the DNA. TRBV12-2 is a pseudogene segment. This CDR3 is built from 15 residues. The CDR3 bases are TGTGCAAGTCGCCCTGCAGGGGGGAACAATCAGCCCCAGCATTTT. Translated: CASRPAGGNNQPQHF.

This clone showed up just once. The chain recombines TRBV6-5 with TRBJ1-3; no clear D gene. V was clipped by 2 bases and J by 3 bases, with 8 bases between them. Germline V gene sequence: CDR1 MNHEY, CDR2 SVGAGI. The CDR3 sequence is 14 residues long. In nucleotides, the CDR3 is TGTGCCAGCAGTTACAGCGGAGGTGGAAACACCATATATTTT. It translates to CASSYSGGGNTIYF.